This record concerns one T cell receptor (beta chain) sequence. Its antigen remains unidentified. UMIs and sample barcodes were carried by the TCR alpha and TCR beta cDNA libraries that 5'RACE produced using constant-segment primers. MiXCR, applied by TCRdb to the 5' RACE reads, yields one record per CDR3 protein. Among about 360,000 distinct CDR3 sequences listed, under 15% were seen once. The sample belongs to a study of T-cell memory formation after mild COVID-19. Turning to the study itself: TCR clusters showed largely donor specificity. Whole-study findings and limits: Pre-infection memory showed some responding clones, and this suggested that cross-reactive memory joined. Clones that shrank (day 15 to 85) were balanced CD4/CD8, whereas later expanders leaned CD4+.

This CDR3 comprises 13 residues. CDR1 and CDR2 (germline): KGHSH, LQKENI. V was shortened by 5 bases and J by 2 bases, with 9 bases between the two germline ends. The V gene is TRBV18, the J gene TRBJ1-1, with D hard to call. The TCR comes from a man aged 18 to 35 who had mild COVID-19 (a few samples of this study predate the infection). Cell type and time point are not known. The sample taken for sequencing was PBMCs or a T cell subset sorted from them (not recorded which). CDR3 nucleotides: TGTGCCAGCTCAATACAAGTAAACACTGAAGCTTTCTTT. It encodes CASSIQVNTEAFF.